This T cell receptor beta chain was recovered during a study of human T cells and chemical hapten exposure (dated by TCRdb to about 2021). Study-level background: For sensitization, 2% DPC in acetone was applied to a roughly 2 cm by roughly 2 cm area of upper inner arm skin. Peripheral blood TCR repertoire changes were tracked in vivo in alopecia patients during primary and secondary sensitization to the hapten diphenylcyclopropenone (DPC). Libraries were pooled for sequencing, and per-sample TCR yields varied mainly because of small differences in library volumes within the pool. Blood for TCR sequencing was provided by twenty-nine alopecia patients at one to four time points (pre-sensitization, 2, 6 and 24 weeks). Throughout the study period of about 22 weeks, patients also received therapeutic DPC doses to the scalp every week. Most of the patients in the cohort were female, and the cohort covered alopecia areata with under or over 50% scalp involvement, alopecia totalis and alopecia universalis. Patient blood was sampled pre-sensitization (week 0) and at 2, 6 and about 24 weeks after DPC sensitization. Patch testing was performed on the upper back with Finn chambers containing 0.01% DPC, and the patch tests were scored after 6 days according to International Contact Dermatitis Research Group standards.

This specimen's time point label, per the study, means: patch test 2, 6 weeks after DPC sensitization. Read against the paper, the sample's treatment or condition label means: therapeutic diphenylcyclopropenone sensitization with weekly scalp DPC. At every patch-test visit, the blood draw took place before the patch test was put on. Eligible patients were aged 18 to 70, diagnosed with alopecia, deemed suitable for DPC therapy, and excluded if pregnant. Total RNA was isolated from unfractionated whole blood collected in Tempus Blood RNA tubes. Library construction relied on RACE. Sequencing used a NextSeq 500. Library preparation attached unique molecular identifiers to individual cDNA molecules for quantitative, reproducible TCR counting. For every blood RNA sample, sequencing covered both the TCR alpha and TCR beta chains. For the original study's pipeline: The median number of TCRs per sample was 95,638, ranging from about 20,000 to 750,000. The Decombinator software suite was used to annotate V, J and CDR3 in the TCR reads. Every sample was subsampled to the same number of TCRs (28,000) for the PS versus PT1 abundance plots. TCRs were defined as expanded if absent before sensitization and observed at least eight times at the 2-week time point. TCRdb trimmed the raw reads at Q25, called clones with MiXCR and kept productive beta chains. Rows with a matching CDR3 protein are joined into one entry that keeps the most common DNA and genes. These V and J calls are TCRdb output, not the study's own analysis. In this sample the table shows some 150,000 distinct CDR3 sequences, roughly 10% of which occur a single time. The ten largest make up more than 1.1% of the sample.

Comments on this clonotype: The antigen this receptor binds is unknown. The record has no base qualities; no much larger clone is one base away.

Including the terminal cysteine and phenylalanine, the CDR3 comprises 13 residues. Only CDR3 DNA is held: 39 bases, read in frame from base 1. The germline V gene provides CDR1 MNHEY and CDR2 SVGAGI. A distance of 12 bases separates the germline ends of V and J, which lose 5 bases and 6 bases respectively. Study-level results and caveats: After repeated subsampling, changes were observed in the strength of the expansion versus patch-test correlation and in the threshold at which the correlation became significant. Expanded TCRs formed significantly more large CDR3 similarity clusters than pre-sensitization or healthy control sets, consistent with antigen-driven responses. Patch test score correlated positively with the number of PT1 expanded TCRs, reaching significance at thresholds 8, 16 and 32 but not at 4. DPC sensitization did not change how many TCRs were above 1 in 1000 frequency, and no evidence was found of alterations in global repertoire structure. Alopecia, a presumed autoimmune disease, was present in all patients, so the immune response of the patients might differ from that of healthy individuals.

This clonotype was obtained from a woman aged 45-59 years with alopecia areata. Some clones in this sample may be carry-over from other donors' samples. The sequence is built from TRBV6-5 and TRBJ2-3; TRBD2 is possibly the D segment (6 matching bases). The sample consisted of whole blood, taken in connection with sensitization to the hapten diphenylcyclopropenone (DPC). DNA sequence: TGTGCCAGCAGTCGTCGTAGCGGCGATACGCAGTATTTT. The translation is CASSRRSGDTQYF.